The next 32 T cell receptor beta chains were all read from a single sample in a study of T cell changes during pregnancy in multiple sclerosis. TCRdb's copy holds only in-frame clones and misses some; the assay was immunoSEQ multiplex PCR. The sample holds about 97,000 clones, 75% to 95% seen once. This specimen consisted of peripheral blood, obtained in the second trimester of pregnancy. The receptor source for this set is a female donor with multiple sclerosis, enrolled in a pregnancy study.

V gene TRBV11-2 combines with J gene TRBJ2-3, with 11 positions matching TRBD2. Trimming removed 1 base from V and 7 bases from J; junction bases left unmatched: 7. This CDR3 is 16 amino acids long. Germline V gene data show CDR1 as SGHAT and CDR2 as FQNNGV. The CDR3 DNA is TGTGCCAGCAGCTTAGGACTAGCGGGAACAATGTATACGCAGTATTTT. Protein product: CASSLGLAGTMYTQYF.

This rearrangement joins TRBV14 to TRBJ1-2; the match to TRBD1 covers 7 bases. Germline-derived CDR1 and CDR2 are SGHDN and FVKESK. The CDR3 consists of 15 residues. The V segment lost 1 base and the J segment 8 bases; nucleotides outside the gene matches: 10. The DNA for the CDR3 is TGTGCCAGCAGCCAAGTCTCTGGGACAGTTGGGGGCTACACCTTC. Translation gives CASSQVSGTVGGYTF.

The chain couples TRBV30 to TRBJ1-1; D is unclear. The CDR3 sequence is 15 residues long. CDR1 and CDR2 (germline): GTSNPN, SVGIG (reference sequence). V dropped 0 bases and J dropped 0 bases, with 11 bases sitting between them. CDR3 residues: CAWSVLSPMNTEAFF. The DNA for the CDR3 is TGTGCCTGGAGTGTACTTTCGCCGATGAACACTGAAGCTTTCTTT.

J is TRBJ2-1 and V is TRBV5-6, with 9 bases that match TRBD2. From germline, CDR1 is SGHDT and CDR2 YYEEEE. Trimming at V came to 4 bases and at J to 7 bases, leaving 9 bases not matched to a gene. CDR3 size: 15 residues. The CDR3 loop is CASSLGTSLRNEQFF. The CDR3 coding sequence is TGTGCCAGCAGCCTAGGGACTAGCCTAAGAAATGAGCAGTTCTTC.

This chain connects TRBV6-6 to TRBJ1-2, with D perhaps TRBD1 (5 bases). Germline V CDR1 and CDR2: MNHNY, SVGAGI (reference sequence). CDR3 length equals 14 residues. V was shortened by 2 bases and J by 5 bases, with 12 bases between the two germline ends. CDR3 amino acids: CASSYGREGYGYTF. CDR3 nucleotides: TGTGCCAGCAGTTACGGGAGGGAGGGGTATGGCTACACCTTC.

V usage is TRBV9 and J usage is TRBJ1-4, with D tentatively TRBD1 (6 bases). This CDR3 has 16 amino acids. Trimming shortened V by 3 bases and J by 0 bases, and 12 bases separated the two germline ends. Germline CDR1 reads SGDLS; CDR2 reads YYNGEE. CDR3 bases: TGTGCCAGCAGCGCTCAGGGGATTGCAACTAATGAAAAACTGTTTTTT. It specifies CASSAQGIATNEKLFF.

The chain employs TRBV19 and TRBJ2-7; D is unresolved. The germline gives CDR1 LNHDA, CDR2 SQIVND (reference sequence). The V end lost 0 bases, the J end lost 3 bases, and 6 bases lay between the germline ends. This CDR3 contains 13 residues. The CDR3 DNA sequence: TGTGCCAGTAGTATAGAGTTCGGCTACGAGCAGTACTTC. Translated: CASSIEFGYEQYF.

The rearrangement uses TRBV4-2 and TRBJ1-5; TRBD1 is a possible D gene (5 bases). From germline, CDR1 is LGHNA and CDR2 YNFKEQ. V was clipped by 7 bases and J by 4 bases, with 17 bases between them. The CDR3 extends over 15 amino acids. CDR3 nucleotide sequence: TGTGCCAGCACCACCGGGACCGGGAGGAATCAGCCCCAGCATTTT. Amino acid sequence: CASTTGTGRNQPQHF.

The CDR3: CASSLTGLDADTQYF. The CDR3 DNA reads TGTGCCAGCAGTTTGACGGGACTAGACGCAGATACGCAGTATTTT. V usage is TRBV28 and J usage is TRBJ2-3; TRBD2 matches 8 bases. V lost 3 bases and J lost 4; bases outside the gene matches: 6. The CDR3 consists of 15 residues. Germline V gene sequence: CDR1 MDHEN, CDR2 SYDVKM.

The chain links TRBV28 to TRBJ1-4, with 10 bases aligning to TRBD1. The CDR3 consists of 13 residues. V lost 10 bases and J lost 7; bases outside the gene matches: 6. The germline CDR1 and CDR2 sequences are MDHEN and SYDVKM. This CDR3 is CAINRDRGEKLFF. The CDR3 DNA reads TGTGCCATAAACCGGGACAGGGGTGAAAAACTGTTTTTT.

The chain carries TRBV5-1 and TRBJ1-3; 7 bases fit TRBD1. Germline V CDR1 and CDR2: SGHRS, YFSETQ. V trimming: 4 bases; J trimming: 0 bases; junction bases outside the gene matches: 7. The CDR3 has 16 residues. In nucleotides, the CDR3 is TGCGCCAGCAGCCTGAGCCCAGGGGGCTCTGGAAACACCATATATTTT. Protein sequence: CASSLSPGGSGNTIYF.

The rearrangement joins TRBV4-2 to TRBJ2-3, with 8 bases fitting TRBD2. The length of the CDR3 is 18 residues. Germline trimming cut 0 bases from V and 4 bases from J; bases unmatched to any gene: 12. Germline V lookup: CDR1 LGHNA, CDR2 YNFKEQ. The CDR3 DNA reads as TGTGCCAGCAGCCAAGATTCTTCCGGACTAGCAGCCTCAGATACGCAGTATTTT. Protein sequence: CASSQDSSGLAASDTQYF.

This sequence joins TRBV2 and TRBJ2-2; TRBD2 aligns across 8 bases. Trimming removed 5 bases from V and 3 bases from J; junction bases left unmatched: 2. CDR3 size: 14 residues. From germline, CDR1 is SNHLY and CDR2 FYNNEI. The DNA of the CDR3 is TGTGCCAGCAGTCGACTAGCGTACACCGGGGAGCTGTTTTTT. This translates into CASSRLAYTGELFF.

This clone was recorded only once. The rearrangement joins TRBV9 to TRBJ1-1; 7 bases agree with TRBD1. The CDR3 totals 12 residues. CDR1 and CDR2 (germline): SGDLS, YYNGEE. With 3 bases clipped from V and 8 bases from J, the junction kept 4 bases outside the gene matches. The CDR3, as DNA: TGTGCCAGCAGCGCCACAGGGGTGGAAGCTTTCTTT. The encoded protein is CASSATGVEAFF.

The chain couples TRBV7-9 to TRBJ2-7; perhaps TRBD1 as D (5 bases). The V and J ends lost 1 base and 3 bases respectively, with 7 bases between them. In germline, CDR1 is SEHNR, CDR2 FQNEAQ (reference sequence). The CDR3 sequence is 13 residues long. The CDR3: CASSLGGDYEQYF. The CDR3, as DNA: TGTGCCAGCAGCTTAGGGGGCGACTACGAGCAGTACTTC. The entire variable domain, with the rest obtained from reference TRBV7-9 and TRBJ2-7, is as follows: DTGVSQNPRHKITKRGQNVTFRCDPISEHNRLYWYRQTLGQGPEFLTYFQNEAQLEKSRLLSDRFSAERPKGSFSTLEIQRTEQGDSAMYLCASSLGGDYEQYFGPGTRLTVT.

The chain joins TRBV5-1 to TRBJ2-5; 8 bases are a match to TRBD2. The germline V gene encodes CDR1 SGHRS and CDR2 YFSETQ. The CDR3 totals 16 residues. V trimming: 3 bases; J trimming: 5 bases; junction bases outside the gene matches: 12. CDR3 coding DNA: TGCGCCAGCAGCTCCGGGGTTCGGGAGGGCGGGGAGACCCAGTACTTC. Amino acids: CASSSGVREGGETQYF.

This rearrangement joins TRBV19 to TRBJ2-7, with 7 bases matching TRBD2. This CDR3 region has 13 residues. The ends lost 4 bases at V and 6 bases at J; junction bases unmatched: 6. In germline, CDR1 is LNHDA, CDR2 SQIVND (reference sequence). CDR3 bases: TGTGCCAGTAGTACGGCGGGAGTGGGCGAGCAGTACTTC. Translating gives CASSTAGVGEQYF.

The rearrangement links TRBV5-1 to TRBJ2-7; 10 nucleotides align to TRBD1. CDR3 length equals 14 residues. CDR1 and CDR2 (germline): SGHRS, YFSETQ. V dropped 4 bases and J dropped 4; count of bases not matched to a gene: 5. CDR3 in amino acids: CASSTDRGRYEQYF. The DNA for the CDR3 is TGCGCCAGCAGCACCGACAGGGGGCGATACGAGCAGTACTTC.

This clone is a singleton in its sample. The chain links TRBV6-5 to TRBJ2-3, with 7 bases fitting TRBD1. V gave up 4 bases and J gave up 1 base; unmatched junction bases: 8. The CDR3 runs to 16 residues. Per the germline V gene, CDR1 is MNHEY and CDR2 is SVGAGI. In nucleotides, the CDR3 is TGTGCCAGCAGTTCCCGCCGGCAGGGGGGCACAGATACGCAGTATTTT. This encodes CASSSRRQGGTDTQYF.

This clone has just a few counts. V is TRBV6-6 and J is TRBJ2-1, with 11 bases fitting TRBD2. V lost 5 bases, J lost 3 bases, and 0 bases stayed unmatched. The CDR3 loop spans 14 amino acids. CDR1 MNHNY and CDR2 SVGAGI come from the germline V gene (reference sequence). The CDR3 sequence: CASSTSGGYNEQFF. DNA of the CDR3: TGTGCCAGCAGTACTAGCGGGGGCTACAATGAGCAGTTCTTC.

The rearrangement links TRBV18 to TRBJ1-4; possible D gene TRBD1, 6 bases. This CDR3 region has 15 residues. The V end was cut by 4 bases, the J end by 3 bases, with 12 bases between. CDR1 and CDR2 from the germline V gene are KGHSH and LQKENI. CDR3 DNA sequence: TGTGCCAGCTCACTCGGGGCAGGGGCTAATGAAAAACTGTTTTTT. The encoded protein is CASSLGAGANEKLFF.

This chain links TRBV4-2 with TRBJ2-1, with 9 bases matching TRBD2. The CDR3 is 18 amino acids. The V gene end was trimmed by 4 bases and the J gene end by 8 bases; junction bases not matched to a gene: 18. Germline CDR1 reads LGHNA; CDR2 reads YNFKEQ. The CDR3 loop reads CASSPVGQIAGVGYEQFF. The DNA for the CDR3 is TGTGCCAGCAGCCCCGTGGGACAAATAGCGGGAGTCGGTTATGAGCAGTTCTTC.

The V call is TRBV27, the J call TRBJ1-5; D ambiguous. CDR3 size: 15 residues. V was clipped by 6 bases and J by 0 bases, with 12 bases between them. The germline CDR1 and CDR2 sequences are MNHEY and SMNVEV (reference sequence). This CDR3 reads CASRRYSYSNQPQHF. CDR3 DNA: TGTGCCAGCAGACGCTATTCTTATAGCAATCAGCCCCAGCATTTT.

The rearrangement uses TRBV28 and TRBJ1-1, with 8 bases that match TRBD1. J lost 1 base, V lost 11 bases, and 9 bases had no gene match. The CDR3 covers 14 residues. Germline CDR1 reads MDHEN; CDR2 reads SYDVKM. The CDR3 spells CAGQQGGPNTEAFF. As DNA, the CDR3 is TGTGCCGGCCAACAGGGGGGTCCGAACACTGAAGCTTTCTTT.

This rearrangement joins TRBV7-9 to TRBJ2-3, with D perhaps TRBD2 (5 bases). Germline V gene sequence: CDR1 SEHNR, CDR2 FQNEAQ (reference sequence). The CDR3 is 13 amino acids. The V and J ends lost 6 bases and 4 bases respectively, with 11 bases between them. CDR3 sequence: CASRPAGADTQYF. Written as DNA, the CDR3 is TGTGCCAGCAGACCCGCCGGGGCAGATACGCAGTATTTT.

The chain couples TRBV6-5 to TRBJ1-3; unclear D gene. Germline values: CDR1 MNHEY, CDR2 SVGAGI. The V end was cut by 2 bases, the J end by 0 bases, with 11 bases between. The CDR3 length is 16 residues. CDR3 coding DNA: TGTGCCAGCAGTTACCGCTCAGGTGGCTCTGGAAACACCATATATTTT. Its translation: CASSYRSGGSGNTIYF.

The rearrangement joins TRBV11-3 to TRBJ2-1; 8 bases line up with TRBD1. Trimming removed 4 bases from V and 7 bases from J; junction bases left unmatched: 6. The CDR3 loop spans 14 amino acids. Germline V gene lookup returns CDR1 SGHNT and CDR2 YENEEA. CDR3 in DNA: TGTGCCAGCAGCTCTAACAGGGGGTTGAATGAGCAGTTCTTC. Translating gives CASSSNRGLNEQFF. The whole variable domain, filled in from reference TRBV11-3 and TRBJ2-1, reads EAGVVQSPRYKIIEKKQPVAFWCNPISGHNTLYWYLQNLGQGPELLIRYENEEAVDDSQLPKDRFSAERLKGVDSTLKIQPAELGDSAVYLCASSSNRGLNEQFFGPGTRLTVL.

This clone was observed once. J is TRBJ2-2 and V is TRBV4-2; 7 bases are a match to TRBD1. The germline CDR1 and CDR2 sequences are LGHNA and YNFKEQ. This CDR3 comprises 15 residues. The V and J ends lost 6 bases and 9 bases, in that order; junction bases with no gene match: 13. The chain's CDR3 is CASSTGTEEHRELFF. CDR3 DNA sequence: TGTGCCAGCAGTACGGGGACAGAGGAACACCGGGAGCTGTTTTTT.

The rearrangement joins TRBV10-3 to TRBJ2-7; 8 bases fit TRBD2. The CDR3 is made up of 14 amino acids. Germline trimming cut 7 bases from V and 4 bases from J; bases unmatched to any gene: 9. CDR1 is ENHRY, CDR2 SYGVKD, per germline. CDR3 DNA sequence: TGTGCCATCATTCTTCCCAGCGGGAGTTACGAGCAGTACTTC. Encoded protein: CAIILPSGSYEQYF.

The rearrangement joins TRBV27 to TRBJ1-5, with D possibly being TRBD1 (6 bases). V was shortened by 2 bases and J by 2 bases, with 13 bases between the two germline ends. The CDR3 totals 16 residues. Per germline, CDR1 MNHEY and CDR2 SMNVEV (reference sequence). The CDR3 reads CASSLTGWYGNQPQHF. The DNA for the CDR3 is TGTGCCAGCAGTTTAACAGGGTGGTATGGCAATCAGCCCCAGCATTTT.

The genes are TRBV18 and TRBJ1-4; the match to TRBD1 covers 9 bases. Germline CDR1 is KGHSH and CDR2 is LQKENI. CDR3 length: 13 amino acids. V was pared by 5 bases and J by 8 bases, with 3 bases of the junction left unmatched. The CDR3 DNA reads as TGTGCCAGCTCATTCACAGGGGGCGAAAAACTGTTTTTT. Residues: CASSFTGGEKLFF.

Here the CDR3 reads CASSGKGELAGELFF. CDR3 coding DNA: TGTGCCAGCAGCGGAAAGGGGGAATTGGCCGGGGAGCTGTTTTTT. This sequence joins TRBV9 and TRBJ2-2; tentative D call: TRBD1 (6 bases). Germline loops: CDR1 SGDLS, CDR2 YYNGEE. V lost 3 bases, J lost 6 bases, and 15 bases lay in between. CDR3 length: 15 amino acids.